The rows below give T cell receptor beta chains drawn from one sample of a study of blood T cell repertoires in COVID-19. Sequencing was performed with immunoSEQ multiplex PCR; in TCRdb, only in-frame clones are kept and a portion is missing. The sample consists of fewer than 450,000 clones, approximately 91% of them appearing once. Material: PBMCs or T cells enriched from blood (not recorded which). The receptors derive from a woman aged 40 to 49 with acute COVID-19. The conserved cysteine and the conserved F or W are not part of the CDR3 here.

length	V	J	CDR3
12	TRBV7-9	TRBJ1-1	ASSLVGQGTEAF
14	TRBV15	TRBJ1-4	ATSRARTDTNEKLF
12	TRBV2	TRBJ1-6	ASKGASYNSPLH
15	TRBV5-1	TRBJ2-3	ASSLAYRQGNTDTQY
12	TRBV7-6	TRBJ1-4	ASSLGAPSQKLF
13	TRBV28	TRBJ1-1	ASSPPGRLNTEAF
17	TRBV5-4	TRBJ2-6	ASSSKKTTGRDGANVLT
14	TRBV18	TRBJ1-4	ASSPTGQSANEKLF
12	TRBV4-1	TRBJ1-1	ASSHSQTAGEAF
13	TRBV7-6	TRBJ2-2	ASSLREGGPGELF